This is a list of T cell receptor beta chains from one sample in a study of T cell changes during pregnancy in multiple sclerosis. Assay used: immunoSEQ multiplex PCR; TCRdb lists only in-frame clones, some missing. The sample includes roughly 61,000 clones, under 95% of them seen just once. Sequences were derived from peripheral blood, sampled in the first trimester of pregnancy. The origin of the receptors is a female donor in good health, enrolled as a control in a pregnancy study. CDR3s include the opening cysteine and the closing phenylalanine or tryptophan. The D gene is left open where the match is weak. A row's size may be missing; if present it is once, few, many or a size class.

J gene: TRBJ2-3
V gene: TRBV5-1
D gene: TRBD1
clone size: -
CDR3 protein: CASSVGQGFGTDTQYF
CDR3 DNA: TGCGCCAGCAGCGTAGGACAGGGTTTCGGCACAGATACGCAGTATTTT

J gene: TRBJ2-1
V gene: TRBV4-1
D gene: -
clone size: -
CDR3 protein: CASSQDTISRNNEQFF
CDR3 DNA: TGCGCCAGCAGCCAAGATACCATATCTAGAAACAATGAGCAGTTCTTC

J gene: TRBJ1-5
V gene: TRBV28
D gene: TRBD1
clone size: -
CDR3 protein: CASSPPPPTGAGRNQPQHF
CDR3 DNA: TGTGCCAGCAGTCCCCCCCCTCCCACAGGGGCTGGGAGAAATCAGCCCCAGCATTTT

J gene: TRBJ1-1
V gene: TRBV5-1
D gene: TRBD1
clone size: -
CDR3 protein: CASSLSGGTEAFF
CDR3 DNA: TGCGCCAGCAGCTTGTCAGGGGGCACTGAAGCTTTCTTT

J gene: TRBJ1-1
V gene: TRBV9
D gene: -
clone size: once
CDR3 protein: CASSAQSEANTEAFF
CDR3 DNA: TGTGCCAGCAGCGCCCAATCAGAGGCGAACACTGAAGCTTTCTTT

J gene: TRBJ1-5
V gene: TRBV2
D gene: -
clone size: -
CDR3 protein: CASKGQSGQPQHF
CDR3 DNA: TGTGCCAGCAAGGGGCAGTCGGGTCAGCCCCAGCATTTT

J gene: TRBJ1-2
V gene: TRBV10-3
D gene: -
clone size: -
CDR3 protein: CAISEEVDYGYTF
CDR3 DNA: TGTGCCATCAGTGAGGAGGTGGACTATGGCTACACCTTC

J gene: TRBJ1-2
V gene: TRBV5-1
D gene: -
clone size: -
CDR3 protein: CASSLDTYGYTF
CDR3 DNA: TGCGCCAGCAGCTTGGACACCTATGGCTACACCTTC

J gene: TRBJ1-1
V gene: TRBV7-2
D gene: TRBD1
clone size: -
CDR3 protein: CASSRTGTGVQGAEAFF
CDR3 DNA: TGTGCCAGCAGCCGAACCGGGACAGGGGTTCAAGGCGCTGAAGCTTTCTTT

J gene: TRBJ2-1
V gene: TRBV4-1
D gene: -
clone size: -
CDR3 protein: CASSQRRQSVNEQFF
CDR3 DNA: TGCGCCAGCAGCCAACGGCGACAATCCGTCAATGAGCAGTTCTTC

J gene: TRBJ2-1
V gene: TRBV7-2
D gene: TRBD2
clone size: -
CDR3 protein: CASSTYSGGLNEQFF
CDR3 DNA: TGTGCCAGCAGCACCTATAGCGGGGGGCTTAATGAGCAGTTCTTC

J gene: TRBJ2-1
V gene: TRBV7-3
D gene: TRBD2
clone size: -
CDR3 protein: CASSLTSSGGHLNEQFF
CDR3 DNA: TGTGCCAGCAGCTTAACATCTAGCGGGGGGCACCTCAATGAGCAGTTCTTC

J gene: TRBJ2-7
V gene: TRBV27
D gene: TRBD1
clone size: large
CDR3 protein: CASSLGDRGLSYEQYF
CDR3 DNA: TGTGCCAGCAGTTTGGGGGACAGGGGCCTCTCCTACGAGCAGTACTTC

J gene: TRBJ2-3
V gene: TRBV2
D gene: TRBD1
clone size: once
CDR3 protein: CAQWRQGDPDTQYF
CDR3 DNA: TGTGCCCAATGGAGGCAGGGGGACCCAGATACGCAGTATTTT

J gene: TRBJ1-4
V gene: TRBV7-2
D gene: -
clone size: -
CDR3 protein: CASSTRAGSPNEKLFF
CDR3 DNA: TGTGCCAGCAGCACCCGGGCGGGATCCCCTAATGAAAAACTGTTTTTT

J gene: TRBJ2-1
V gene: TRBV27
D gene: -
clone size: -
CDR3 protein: CASSLYRQDYNEQFF
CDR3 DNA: TGTGCCAGCAGTTTATATCGGCAGGACTACAATGAGCAGTTCTTC

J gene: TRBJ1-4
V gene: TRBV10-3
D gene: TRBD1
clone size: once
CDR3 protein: CAISATGTNEKLFF
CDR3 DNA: TGTGCCATCAGCGCGACAGGGACTAATGAAAAACTGTTTTTT

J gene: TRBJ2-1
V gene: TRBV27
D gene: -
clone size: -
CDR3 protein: CATRWHARNEQFF
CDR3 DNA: TGTGCCACCCGGTGGCACGCTAGGAATGAGCAGTTCTTC

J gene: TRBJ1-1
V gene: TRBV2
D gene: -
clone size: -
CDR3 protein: CASSEIRGPQSAFF
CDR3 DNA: TGTGCCAGCAGTGAAATCAGGGGACCTCAATCAGCTTTCTTT

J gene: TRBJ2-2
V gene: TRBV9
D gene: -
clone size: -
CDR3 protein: CASSPRLTSVGELFF
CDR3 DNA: TGTGCCAGCAGCCCCCGCTTGACGAGCGTCGGGGAGCTGTTTTTT

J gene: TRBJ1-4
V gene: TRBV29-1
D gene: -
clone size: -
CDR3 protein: CSARRGNSLATNEKLFF
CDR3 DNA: TGCAGCGCCCGAAGGGGGAACAGCCTTGCAACTAATGAAAAACTGTTTTTT

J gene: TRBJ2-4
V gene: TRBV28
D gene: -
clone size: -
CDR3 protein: CASSSGRTDIQYF
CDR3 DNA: TGTGCCAGCAGTTCCGGGAGAACGGACATTCAGTACTTC

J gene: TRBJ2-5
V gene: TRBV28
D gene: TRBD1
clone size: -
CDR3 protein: CALGTGARETQYF
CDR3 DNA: TGTGCCTTAGGGACAGGGGCTCGGGAGACCCAGTACTTC

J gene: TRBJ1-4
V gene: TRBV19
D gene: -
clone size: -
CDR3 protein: CASSIAGFQIKLFF
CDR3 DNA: TGTGCCAGTAGTATTGCAGGGTTTCAAATTAAACTGTTTTTT

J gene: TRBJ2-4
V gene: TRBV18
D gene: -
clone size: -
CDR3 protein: CASLGTLQNIQYF
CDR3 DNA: TGTGCCAGTCTTGGGACTTTGCAAAACATTCAGTACTTC

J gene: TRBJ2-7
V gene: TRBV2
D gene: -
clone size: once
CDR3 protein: CASSAESSYEQYF
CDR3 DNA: TGTGCCAGCAGTGCGGAGAGCTCCTACGAGCAGTACTTC

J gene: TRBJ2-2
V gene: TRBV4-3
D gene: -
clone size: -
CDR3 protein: CASSLRLPGLNTGELFF
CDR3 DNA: TGCGCCAGCAGCCTACGGCTCCCAGGGCTGAACACCGGGGAGCTGTTTTTT

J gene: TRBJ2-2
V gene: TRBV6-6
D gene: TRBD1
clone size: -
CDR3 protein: CASSPGTGTTGELFF
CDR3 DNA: TGTGCCAGCAGTCCCGGGACAGGGACCACCGGGGAGCTGTTTTTT

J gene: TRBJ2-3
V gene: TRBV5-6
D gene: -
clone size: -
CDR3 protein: CASSLSGHPRTDTQYF
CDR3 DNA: TGTGCCAGCAGCTTATCGGGACACCCTAGGACAGATACGCAGTATTTT

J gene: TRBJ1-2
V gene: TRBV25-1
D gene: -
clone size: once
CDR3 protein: CASRGDPSNYGYTF
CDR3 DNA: TGTGCCAGCCGGGGGGACCCCTCTAACTATGGCTACACCTTC

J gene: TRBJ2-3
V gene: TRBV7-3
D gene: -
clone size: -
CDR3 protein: CASSWGGSTDTQYF
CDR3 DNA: TGTGCCAGCAGCTGGGGCGGCAGCACAGATACGCAGTATTTT

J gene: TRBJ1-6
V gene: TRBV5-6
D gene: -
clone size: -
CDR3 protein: CASSVGTGGGSPLHF
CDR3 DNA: TGTGCCAGCAGCGTAGGAACTGGGGGGGGCTCACCCCTCCACTTT

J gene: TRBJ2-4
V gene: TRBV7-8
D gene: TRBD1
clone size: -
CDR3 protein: CASSLPGQGLAKNIQYF
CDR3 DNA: TGTGCCAGCAGCTTGCCGGGACAGGGTTTAGCCAAAAACATTCAGTACTTC

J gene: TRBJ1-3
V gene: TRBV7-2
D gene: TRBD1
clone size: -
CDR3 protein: CASSWTGAGNTIYF
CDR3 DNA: TGTGCCAGCAGCTGGACAGGGGCTGGAAACACCATATATTTT

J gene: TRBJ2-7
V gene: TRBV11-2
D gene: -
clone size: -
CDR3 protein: CASSLALGNDRFEQYF
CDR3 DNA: TGTGCCAGCAGCTTAGCCCTTGGGAACGACAGGTTCGAGCAGTACTTC

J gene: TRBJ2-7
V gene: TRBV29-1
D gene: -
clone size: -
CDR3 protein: CSVGQGEAYEQYF
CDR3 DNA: TGCAGCGTTGGCCAAGGAGAGGCCTACGAGCAGTACTTC

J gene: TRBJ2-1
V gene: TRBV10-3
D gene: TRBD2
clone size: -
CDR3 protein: CAIGSGRNEQFF
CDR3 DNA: TGTGCCATCGGTAGCGGGAGAAATGAGCAGTTCTTC

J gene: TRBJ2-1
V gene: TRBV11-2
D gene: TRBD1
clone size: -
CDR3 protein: CASSPGQGNHNEQFF
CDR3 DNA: TGTGCCAGCAGCCCGGGACAGGGAAACCACAATGAGCAGTTCTTC

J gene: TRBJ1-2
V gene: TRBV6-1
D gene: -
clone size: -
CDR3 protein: CASSEISYGYTF
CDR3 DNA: TGTGCCAGCAGTGAAATCAGCTATGGCTACACCTTC

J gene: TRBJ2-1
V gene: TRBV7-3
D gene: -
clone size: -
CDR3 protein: CASSSAVSSYNEQFF
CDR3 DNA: TGTGCCAGCAGCTCAGCGGTCAGCTCCTACAATGAGCAGTTCTTC

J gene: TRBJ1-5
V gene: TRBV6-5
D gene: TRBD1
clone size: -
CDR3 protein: CASSYRGPESLQPQHF
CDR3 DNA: TGTGCCAGCAGTTATAGGGGGCCCGAGAGTTTACAGCCCCAGCATTTT